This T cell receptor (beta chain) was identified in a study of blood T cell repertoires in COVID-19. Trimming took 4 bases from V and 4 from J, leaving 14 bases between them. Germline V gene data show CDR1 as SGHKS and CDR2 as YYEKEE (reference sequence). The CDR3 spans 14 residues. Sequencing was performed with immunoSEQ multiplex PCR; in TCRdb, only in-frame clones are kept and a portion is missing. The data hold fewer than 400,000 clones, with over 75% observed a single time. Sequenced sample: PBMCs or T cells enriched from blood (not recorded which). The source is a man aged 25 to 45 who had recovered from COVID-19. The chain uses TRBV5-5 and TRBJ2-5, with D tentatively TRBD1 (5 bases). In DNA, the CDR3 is TGTGCCAGCAGCCAACAAGGGGTAGGAGAGACCCAGTACTTC. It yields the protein CASSQQGVGETQYF.